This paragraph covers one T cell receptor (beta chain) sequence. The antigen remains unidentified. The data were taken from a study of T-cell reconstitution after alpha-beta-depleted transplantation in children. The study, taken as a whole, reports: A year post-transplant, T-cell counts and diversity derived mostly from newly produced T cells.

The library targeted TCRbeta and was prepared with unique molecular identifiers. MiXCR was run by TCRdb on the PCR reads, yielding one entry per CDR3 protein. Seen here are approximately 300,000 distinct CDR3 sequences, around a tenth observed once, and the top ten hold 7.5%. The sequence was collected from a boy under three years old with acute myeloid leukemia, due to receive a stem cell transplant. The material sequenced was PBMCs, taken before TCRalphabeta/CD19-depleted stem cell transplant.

Here the CDR3 reads CASSTNREDATNEKLFF. CDR3 coding DNA: TGTGCCAGTAGTACCAACAGGGAGGATGCAACTAATGAAAAACTGTTTTTT. The V and J genes are TRBV19 and TRBJ1-4; D may be TRBD1 (6 bases). Trimming removed 4 bases at V and 0 bases at J, with 15 bases between. CDR1 and CDR2 (germline): LNHDA, SQIVND (reference sequence). The CDR3 has 17 residues.